A single T cell receptor (beta chain) is shown here with its context. In this sample, this clonotype turned up a few times. What antigen it recognizes has not been identified. It has no much larger one-base neighbor in the sample; base qualities were not kept. Ophthalmopathy patients had moderately to severely active disease, Clinical Activity Score of at least 3, NOSPECS grade of at least 4, and duration under 3 months. Exclusion was applied to patients with uncontrolled infections, other autoimmune diseases, pregnancy or lactation. Diagnoses relied on clinical symptoms, serum thyroxine and TRAb, thyroid ultrasound and orbital computed tomography. PBMCs were separated from approximately 9.9 ml of fresh peripheral blood using Ficoll-Paque density gradient centrifugation. Total RNA was extracted using Trizol reagent, and RNA quality was assessed on an Agilent 2100 Bioanalyzer. The sample originates from a study of T cells in Graves' hyperthyroidism and ophthalmopathy (dated by TCRdb to the late 2010s). Notes on the research overall: Peripheral blood was sampled at the time of initial diagnosis, prior to any treatment. To identify distinguishing TCR V-J signatures, a discovery cohort of 100 patients was used, comprising 43 with Graves' ophthalmopathy and around 57 with stable Graves' hyperthyroidism. An independent validation cohort of 18 to 20 hyperthyroidism patients and more than 15 patients who later progressed to ophthalmopathy tested prospective prediction of ophthalmopathy. The 75 to 100 discovery patients were randomly split 7:3 into training and test sets. In over five Graves' hyperthyroidism patients, the study also compared T-cell repertoires from thyroid tissue with T-cell repertoires from blood. After sampling, hyperthyroidism patients received methimazole starting at 30 mg daily, and ophthalmopathy patients received high-dose intravenous methylprednisolone. According to the paper, TCR Vbeta CDR3 sequencing was carried out on around 140 peripheral blood samples, which came from more than 40 ophthalmopathy, 75 or so hyperthyroidism and around 17 progressor patients. What the study reported, not specific to this receptor: Most expanded thyroid clonotypes (frequency above 0.001) were also found in blood, which suggests that blood repertoires may mirror thyroid immune responses. Ophthalmopathy was separated from stable hyperthyroidism by a 13 V-J signature model, with approximately 86% sensitivity and approximately 84% specificity obtained in cross-validation and 80%/75% obtained in testing. In validation, the model predicted progression to ophthalmopathy a median of 6.5 months before onset, with approximately 68% sensitivity and 72.22% specificity. Sample size was not statistically predetermined, and investigators were not blinded to group allocation.

Deletion took 6 bases off V and 9 bases off J, with a span of 14 bases between the germline ends. Inclusive of the bounding cysteine and phenylalanine, the CDR3 is 12 residues long. Solely the CDR3 DNA is kept, with 36 bases framed from the first base. The germline V gene sets CDR1 to MNHNS and CDR2 to SASEGT. Amplification of TCR beta CDR3 regions was carried out from RNA transcripts. A first-round RT-PCR of the TCR CDR3 used the HTBI primer set with the Qiagen OneStep RT-PCR kit. The libraries were constructed in a second round of multiplex PCR and then size-selected and purified. Libraries were sequenced paired-end with 100 bp reads on an Illumina HiSeq2000. Per the original workflow: SOAPnuke was used to process the raw data, with reads discarded if the reads contained adapters or uncalled bases, had a mean Phred below 15, or lacked an exact constant-primer or identifier match. High-quality paired reads were merged with COPE v1.2.5, and unique nucleotide sequences were defined as clonotypes. MiTCR v1.1 was used to align the clonotypes against IMGT TRBV, TRBD and TRBJ reference segments. The analysis was restricted to V-J combinations with a frequency above 0.0001, which together covered roughly 99% of the repertoires. The TCS score was defined as the ratio of F50 (clonal expansion) to E x V (chaos), calculated using BLOSUM62-based TCRdist between CDR3 peptides within each V-J. Welch's t-statistics and random forest reduced fewer than 600 V-J features to 10 to 15, which were used in a naive Bayes classifier (R e1071). TCRdb reprocessed the public reads (quality trimming at Q25 with fastp, clone calling with MiXCR) and kept in-frame beta chains. Here each entry gathers all rows of one CDR3 protein and keeps the most common genes and DNA. These V and J calls originate from TCRdb's pipeline instead of the authors' own analysis. The sample includes over 450,000 distinct CDR3 sequences, with roughly 15% observed a single time. Clones ranked in the top ten supply around 17% of the sample.

The rearrangement combines TRBV6-1 with TRBJ2-5, with an unclear D gene assignment. This clonotype was sampled from a woman aged 18 to 35 with Graves' ophthalmopathy. The sequenced sample consisted of blood. The CDR3 corresponds to CASRRRAEPQYF. The bases read TGTGCCAGCAGACGTCGGGCCGAGCCCCAGTACTTC.